A selection of T cell receptor beta chains follows, all from one sample in a study of T cells in Graves' hyperthyroidism and ophthalmopathy. TCRdb reanalysed the multiplex PCR reads using MiXCR and keeps one entry per CDR3 protein. The sample has about 640,000 distinct CDR3 sequences; about a fifth are singletons. Sequenced input: blood. These TCRs come from a man younger than 45 with Graves' ophthalmopathy. CDR3s include the opening cysteine and the closing phenylalanine or tryptophan. Clone size is shown for a subset of rows, as once, few, many or a class of expanded clone.

v_call clone_size cdr3_aa
TRBV2 . CASSLEGASSGNTIYF
TRBV28 many CASRADRGNTEAFF
TRBV30 few CAWSPRQSGKDEQYF
TRBV5-5 . CASSADTSTDTQYF
TRBV28 . CASRDRGKDEQYF
TRBV28 many CASTPMGGAVNTEAFF
TRBV27 . CASSPLGGNTIYF
TRBV5-1 . CASSLSGTVEAKNIQYF
TRBV3-1 few CASSQVRGPRRNTEAFF
TRBV15 . CATSRGPGQGYEQYF
TRBV5-1 . CASSWTGTGVYEQYF
TRBV30 . CAWAGTGTYNEQFF
TRBV14 . CASSLSGFSPGELFF
TRBV4-2 many CASSQGLNTGELFF
TRBV5-1 many CASSLGPVNTEAFF
TRBV7-9 . CASSWGTANTGELFF
TRBV28 . CASSTGQGGNQPQHF
TRBV28 . CASSFPPRDQFF
TRBV28 few CASNSPSGDYTDTQYF
TRBV18 . CASSYEGTRNQPQHF
TRBV2 many CASSEENGYNSPLHF
TRBV7-3 few CASSLMGGSGANVLTF
TRBV7-9 few CASSQQGPGELFF
TRBV27 few CASSSGQGAGYGYTF
TRBV5-1 many CASSLEASGIPNEQFF
TRBV11-3 few CASSKWTSGRGSSYNEQFF
TRBV11-3 many CASSLGQYYNEQFF
TRBV11-2 many CASSPWTGSLEAFF
TRBV2 few CASTLDRGSTGELFF
TRBV7-3 few CASSYIRDGELFF
TRBV19 few CARRWGGTEAFF
TRBV6-1 many CASTHDRNTEAFF
TRBV19 few CASSPGRLSEAQHF
TRBV19 . CASSIQGRSGYTF
TRBV2 . CASLTGTPYGYTF
TRBV15 few CATSRDLGTDTQYF
TRBV28 once CASGPAANYGYTF
TRBV28 few CASTPSLAGDRNEQYF
TRBV7-9 few CASSGWRLAATDTQYF
TRBV20-1 few CSARSGGETQYF
TRBV5-6 . CASRRTGYSGELFF
TRBV4-1 few CASSQARGRSTEAFF
TRBV5-1 . CASRTGGASKNIQYF